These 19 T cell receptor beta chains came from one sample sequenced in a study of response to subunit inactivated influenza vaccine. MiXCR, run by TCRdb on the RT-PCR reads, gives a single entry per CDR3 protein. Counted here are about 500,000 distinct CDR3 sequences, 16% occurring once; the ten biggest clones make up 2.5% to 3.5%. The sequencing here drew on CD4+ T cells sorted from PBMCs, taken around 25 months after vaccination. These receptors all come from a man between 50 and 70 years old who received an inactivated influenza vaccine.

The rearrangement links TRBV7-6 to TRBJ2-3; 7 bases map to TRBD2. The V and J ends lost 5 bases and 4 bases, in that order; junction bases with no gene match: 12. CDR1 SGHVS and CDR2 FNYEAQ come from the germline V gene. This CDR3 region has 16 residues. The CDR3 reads CASSNPVRENPDTQYF. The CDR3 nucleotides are TGTGCCAGCAGCAACCCGGTGCGGGAGAACCCAGATACGCAGTATTTT.

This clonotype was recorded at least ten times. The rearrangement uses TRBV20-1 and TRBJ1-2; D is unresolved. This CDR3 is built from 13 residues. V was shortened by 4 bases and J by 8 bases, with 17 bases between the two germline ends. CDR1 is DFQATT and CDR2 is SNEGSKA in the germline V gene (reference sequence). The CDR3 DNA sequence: TGCAGTGCTAATTACCGAGGGATCCGCGGCTACACCTTC. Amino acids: CSANYRGIRGYTF.

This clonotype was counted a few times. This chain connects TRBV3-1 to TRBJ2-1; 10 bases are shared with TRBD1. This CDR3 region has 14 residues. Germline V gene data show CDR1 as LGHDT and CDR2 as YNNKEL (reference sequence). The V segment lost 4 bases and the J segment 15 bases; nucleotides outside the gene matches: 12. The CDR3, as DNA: TGTGCCAGCAGCCCATACAACACGGGACAGGGGATGTTCTTC. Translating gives CASSPYNTGQGMFF.

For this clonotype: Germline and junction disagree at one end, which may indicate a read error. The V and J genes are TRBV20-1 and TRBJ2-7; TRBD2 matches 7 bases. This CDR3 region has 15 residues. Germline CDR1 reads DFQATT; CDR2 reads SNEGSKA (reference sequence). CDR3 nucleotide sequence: TGCAGTGCTAGAGATTCGACGACTAGCTTAGGAGAGCAGCACTTC. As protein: CSARDSTTSLGEQHF.

CDR3 sequence reads: CASSGGPLGETQYF. In DNA, the CDR3 is TGCGCCAGCAGCGGGGGACCCCTGGGGGAGACCCAGTACTTC. The chain employs TRBV5-1 and TRBJ2-5; D may be TRBD1 or TRBD2 (5 bases each). Per germline, CDR1 SGHRS and CDR2 YFSETQ. V gave up 4 bases and J gave up 5 bases, with 15 bases separating them. The CDR3 sequence is 14 residues long.

The CDR3 DNA reads TGCAGTGCTAGTGAGGGCGGAAAGGATAATTCACCCCTCCACTTT. Amino acid sequence: CSASEGGKDNSPLHF. This chain uses TRBV20-1 with TRBJ1-6; no definite D call. V was clipped by 3 bases and J by 5 bases, with 14 bases between them. Germline values: CDR1 DFQATT, CDR2 SNEGSKA (reference sequence). CDR3 length: 15 residues.

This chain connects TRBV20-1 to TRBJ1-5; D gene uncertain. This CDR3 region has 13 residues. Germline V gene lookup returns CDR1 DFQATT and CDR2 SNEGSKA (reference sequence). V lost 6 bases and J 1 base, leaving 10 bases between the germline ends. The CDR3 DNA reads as TGCAGTGCCCAAGGTGGGAGCAATCAGCCCCAGCATTTT. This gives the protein CSAQGGSNQPQHF.

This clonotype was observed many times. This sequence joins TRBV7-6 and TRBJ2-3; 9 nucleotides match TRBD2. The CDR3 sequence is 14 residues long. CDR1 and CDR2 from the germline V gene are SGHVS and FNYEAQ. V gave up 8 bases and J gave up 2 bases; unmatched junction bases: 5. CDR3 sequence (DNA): TGTGCCAGCGCGACTAGCGGCCACACAGATACGCAGTATTTT. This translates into CASATSGHTDTQYF.

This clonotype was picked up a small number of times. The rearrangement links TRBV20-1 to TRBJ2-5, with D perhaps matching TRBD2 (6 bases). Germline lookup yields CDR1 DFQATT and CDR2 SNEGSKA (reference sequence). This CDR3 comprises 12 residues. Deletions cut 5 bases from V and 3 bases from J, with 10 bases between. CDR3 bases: TGCAGTGCTCTCCGACTAGAAGAGACCCAGTACTTC. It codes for CSALRLEETQYF.

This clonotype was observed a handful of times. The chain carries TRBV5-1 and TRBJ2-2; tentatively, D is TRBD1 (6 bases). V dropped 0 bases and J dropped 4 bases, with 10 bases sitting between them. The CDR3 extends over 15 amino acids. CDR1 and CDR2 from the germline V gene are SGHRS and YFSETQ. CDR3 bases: TGCGCCAGCAGCTTGGGGACAGAGACCACCGGGGAGCTGTTTTTT. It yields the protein CASSLGTETTGELFF. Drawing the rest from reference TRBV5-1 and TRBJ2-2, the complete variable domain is KAGVTQTPRYLIKTRGQQVTLSCSPISGHRSVSWYQQTPGQGLQFLFEYFSETQRNKGNFPGRFSGRQFSNSRSEMNVSTLELGDSALYLCASSLGTETTGELFFGEGSRLTVL.

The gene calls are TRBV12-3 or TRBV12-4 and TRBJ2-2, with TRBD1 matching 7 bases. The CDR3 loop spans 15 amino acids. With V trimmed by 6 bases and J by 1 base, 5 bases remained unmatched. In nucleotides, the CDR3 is TGTGCCAGCAGACAAAACAGGGGGAACACCGGGGAGCTGTTTTTT. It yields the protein CASRQNRGNTGELFF.

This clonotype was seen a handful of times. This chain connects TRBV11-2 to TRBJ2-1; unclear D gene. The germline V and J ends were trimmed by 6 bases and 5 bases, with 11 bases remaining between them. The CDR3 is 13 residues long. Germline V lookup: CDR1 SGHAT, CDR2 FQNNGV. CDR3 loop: CASSAGPNNEQFF. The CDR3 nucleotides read TGTGCCAGCAGTGCCGGGCCGAACAATGAGCAGTTCTTC.

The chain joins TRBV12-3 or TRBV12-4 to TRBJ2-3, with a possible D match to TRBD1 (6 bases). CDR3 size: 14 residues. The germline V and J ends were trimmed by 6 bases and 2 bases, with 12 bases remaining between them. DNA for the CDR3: TGTGCCAGCAGAAGGGGGTCGACCACAGATACGCAGTATTTT. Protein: CASRRGSTTDTQYF.

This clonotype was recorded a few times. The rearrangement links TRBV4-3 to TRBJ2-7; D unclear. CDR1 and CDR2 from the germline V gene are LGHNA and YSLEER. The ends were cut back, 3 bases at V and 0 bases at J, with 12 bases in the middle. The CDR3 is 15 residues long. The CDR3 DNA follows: TGCGCCAGCAGCCAGTCATATCGGAGCTCCTACGAGCAGTACTTC. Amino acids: CASSQSYRSSYEQYF.

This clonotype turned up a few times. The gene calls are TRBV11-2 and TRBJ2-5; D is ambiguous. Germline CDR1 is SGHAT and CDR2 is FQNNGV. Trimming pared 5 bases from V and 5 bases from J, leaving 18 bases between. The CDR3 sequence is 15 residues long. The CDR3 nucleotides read TGTGCCAGCAGCCTGACGTATAGTCTCGGGGAGACCCAGTACTTC. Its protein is CASSLTYSLGETQYF.

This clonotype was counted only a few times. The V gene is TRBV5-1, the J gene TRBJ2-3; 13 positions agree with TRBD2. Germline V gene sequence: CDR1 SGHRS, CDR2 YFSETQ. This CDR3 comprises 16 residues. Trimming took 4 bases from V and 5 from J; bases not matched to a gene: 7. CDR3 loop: CASSPRTSGSRDTQYF. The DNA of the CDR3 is TGCGCCAGCAGCCCCCGGACTAGCGGGAGTAGAGATACGCAGTATTTT.

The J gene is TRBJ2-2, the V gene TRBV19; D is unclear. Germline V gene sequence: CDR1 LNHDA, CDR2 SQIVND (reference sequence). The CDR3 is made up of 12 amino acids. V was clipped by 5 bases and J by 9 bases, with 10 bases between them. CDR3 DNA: TGTGCCAGTAGTTTCCTGTTTCGGGAGCTGTTTTTT. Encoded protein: CASSFLFRELFF.

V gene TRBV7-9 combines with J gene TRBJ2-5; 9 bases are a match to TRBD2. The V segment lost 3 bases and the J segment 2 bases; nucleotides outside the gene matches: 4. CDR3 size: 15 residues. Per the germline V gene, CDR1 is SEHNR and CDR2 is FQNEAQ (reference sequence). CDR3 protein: CASSFIAGAQETQYF. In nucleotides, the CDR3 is TGTGCCAGCAGCTTTATAGCGGGAGCTCAAGAGACCCAGTACTTC.

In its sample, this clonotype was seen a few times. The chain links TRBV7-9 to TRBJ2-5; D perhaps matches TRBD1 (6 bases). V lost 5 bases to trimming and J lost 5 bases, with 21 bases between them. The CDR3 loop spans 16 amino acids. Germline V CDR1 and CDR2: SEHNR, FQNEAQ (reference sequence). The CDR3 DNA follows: TGTGCCAGCAGCAATAGTCGGCAGGGGCCTGGGGAGACCCAGTACTTC. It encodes CASSNSRQGPGETQYF.